Each of the 22 T cell receptor beta chains below was sequenced from the same sample in a study of persistence of HIV-infected CD4 T cells. The stimulus was lysate of CMV-infected fibroblasts, 10 ug/mL. CD40L-negative CD69-negative CD45RO-high memory CD4+ T cells were sorted as populations depleted of antigen-responding cells. Sequencing used immunoSEQ version 4 in survey mode. Clones were read by immunoSEQ multiplex PCR, and TCRdb kept only the in-frame ones, dropping some. The sample has about 48,000 clones; 75% to 85% are singletons. No antigen has been assigned to these receptors. The source was CD4+ T cells sorted from PBMCs after approximately 18-hour stimulation, collected from a patient who received antiretroviral therapy. These receptors all come from an adult man with HIV who was CMV-seropositive.

The chain links TRBV19 to TRBJ2-3; 11 bases are a match to TRBD2. J gave up 6 bases and V 5 bases, and 7 bases lay outside the gene matches. Looked up from germline, CDR1 is LNHDA and CDR2 is SQIVND (reference sequence). The CDR3 has 15 amino acids. CDR3 in DNA: TGTGCCAGTAGTTTACTAGCGGGGGCCATGGATACGCAGTATTTT. Protein product: CASSLLAGAMDTQYF.

The chain couples TRBV6-5 to TRBJ2-7; D may be TRBD1 or TRBD2 (5 bases each). Looked up from germline, CDR1 is MNHEY and CDR2 is SVGAGI. The CDR3 runs 12 residues. V was clipped by 6 bases and J by 3 bases, with 9 bases between them. In DNA form, the CDR3 reads TGTGCCAGCAGGGGGGACCTCTACGAGCAGTACTTC. Translating gives CASRGDLYEQYF.

The chain links TRBV5-8 to TRBJ1-3; maybe TRBD1 (5 bases). This CDR3 spans 16 amino acids. V was shortened by 0 bases and J by 4 bases, with 14 bases between the two germline ends. CDR1 and CDR2 (germline): SGHTS, YDEGEE. For the CDR3, the DNA is TGTGCCAGCAGCTTGGGGAGTTCCAGGGCAGGAAACACCATATATTTT. This gives the protein CASSLGSSRAGNTIYF.

The chain couples TRBV28 to TRBJ2-3; 8 bases match TRBD2. V was clipped by 5 bases and J by 6 bases; unmatched bases: 4. Germline-derived CDR1 and CDR2 are MDHEN and SYDVKM. The CDR3 contains 13 residues. The CDR3 nucleotides read TGTGCCAGCAGTCCGGGAGGGTTTGATACGCAGTATTTT. Its translation: CASSPGGFDTQYF.

This chain uses TRBV7-9 with TRBJ2-7, with D hard to call. The germline gives CDR1 SEHNR, CDR2 FQNEAQ (reference sequence). The CDR3 spans 14 residues. Trimming pared 5 bases from V and 4 bases from J, leaving 15 bases between. For the CDR3, the DNA is TGTGCCAGCAGCGGAGCCTACTCTCTGTACGAGCAGTACTTC. Protein sequence: CASSGAYSLYEQYF.

The genes are TRBV9 and TRBJ1-2, with D hard to call. Germline V lookup: CDR1 SGDLS, CDR2 YYNGEE. V was cut by 0 bases and J by 4 bases, with 22 bases left in between. This CDR3 comprises 18 residues. CDR3 nucleotides: TGTGCCAGCAGCGTAGCTGGGAAAGATACCATCGGGGTCTATGGCTACACCTTC. Amino acids: CASSVAGKDTIGVYGYTF.

The chain links TRBV29-1 to TRBJ2-1; 8 bases fit TRBD1. V was clipped by 6 bases and J by 2 bases; unmatched bases: 12. Germline V CDR1 and CDR2: SQVTM, ANQGSEA. CDR3 length: 16 residues. The CDR3 sequence is CSVRAGGVLTYNEQFF. The CDR3 coding sequence is TGCAGCGTCCGGGCAGGGGGCGTTCTTACCTACAATGAGCAGTTCTTC.

This CDR3 reads CASSPRQGSTEAFF. Written as DNA, the CDR3 is TGTGCCAGCAGCCCTCGACAGGGGTCCACTGAAGCTTTCTTT. The V and J genes are TRBV6-2 or TRBV6-3 and TRBJ1-1; 8 bases agree with TRBD1. The CDR3 totals 14 residues. The ends lost 6 bases at V and 4 bases at J; junction bases unmatched: 7. Germline CDR1 MNHEY, CDR2 SVGEGT.

The chain combines TRBV3-1 (or the pseudogene TRBV3-2) with TRBJ2-3; D tentatively reads TRBD1 or TRBD2 (5 bases each). Per the germline V gene, CDR1 is LGHDT and CDR2 is YNNKEL (reference sequence). V dropped 5 bases and J dropped 0 bases, with 12 bases sitting between them. The CDR3 runs to 15 residues. The DNA of the CDR3 is TGTGCCAGCAGCACGCCGAGGGGTAGCACAGATACGCAGTATTTT. Its translation: CASSTPRGSTDTQYF.

This clone was observed a few times. The rearrangement links TRBV7-2 to TRBJ2-1; 7 nucleotides agree with TRBD1. Germline V gives CDR1 SGHTA, CDR2 FQGNSA. The V and J ends lost 5 bases and 10 bases, in that order; junction bases with no gene match: 17. The CDR3 has 16 residues. CDR3 in amino acids: CASSGSGQLRFWEQFF. CDR3 bases: TGTGCCAGCAGCGGCTCGGGACAGCTCCGTTTTTGGGAGCAGTTCTTC.

V and J are TRBV7-7 and TRBJ2-1, with D possibly being TRBD2 (6 bases). The V end lost 4 bases, the J end lost 1 base, and 11 bases lay between the germline ends. Germline CDR1 reads SSHAT; CDR2 reads FNYEAQ (reference sequence). The CDR3 covers 15 residues. In DNA, the CDR3 is TGTGCCAGCAGCTCCGGGACTGAGTCCTACAATGAGCAGTTCTTC. Its translation is CASSSGTESYNEQFF.

The V gene is TRBV5-1, the J gene TRBJ1-1, with TRBD1 matching 10 bases. Germline CDR1 is SGHRS and CDR2 is YFSETQ. Trimming at V came to 4 bases and at J to 5 bases, leaving 11 bases not matched to a gene. CDR3 length: 16 residues. For the CDR3, the DNA is TGCGCCAGCAGCCCTGGGACAGGGGAACGAGGGACTGAAGCTTTCTTT. Protein: CASSPGTGERGTEAFF.

CDR3 DNA sequence: TGTGCCAGCAGTTTATATGGGGGATCGGGCACTGAAGCTTTCTTT. Translating gives CASSLYGGSGTEAFF. The chain recombines TRBV27 with TRBJ1-1, with a possible D match to TRBD1 (5 bases). V dropped 1 base and J dropped 4 bases, with 13 bases sitting between them. The CDR3 is 15 amino acids. Germline-derived CDR1 and CDR2 are MNHEY and SMNVEV (reference sequence).

CDR3 coding DNA: TGCGCCAGCTCTCGACAGGGGCTGCTGGGGTCGAACACTGAAGCTTTCTTT. Translating gives CASSRQGLLGSNTEAFF. The chain carries TRBV5-1 and TRBJ1-1, with 8 bases lining up with TRBD1. Germline values: CDR1 SGHRS, CDR2 YFSETQ. Losses at the gene ends were 7 bases for V and 1 base for J; bases not matched to a gene: 15. The CDR3 is 17 residues long.

The rearrangement uses TRBV7-9 and TRBJ1-2, with a possible D match to TRBD1 (6 bases). CDR3 length: 14 residues. CDR1 is SEHNR, CDR2 FQNEAQ, per germline (reference sequence). V dropped 4 bases and J dropped 8 bases, with 17 bases sitting between them. The CDR3 is CASSSAFTGLGYTF. For the CDR3, the DNA is TGTGCCAGCAGCTCGGCATTCACAGGGTTAGGCTACACCTTC.

The chain employs TRBV24-1 and TRBJ2-1, with unresolved D. Germline assignment: CDR1 KGHDR and CDR2 SFDVKD. V was trimmed by 3 bases and J by 7 bases, leaving 6 bases between them. This CDR3 has 12 amino acids. CDR3 protein: CATSDLSNEQFF. The CDR3 DNA is TGTGCCACCAGTGATCTAAGTAATGAGCAGTTCTTC.

This chain joins TRBV29-1 and TRBJ2-3, with no clear D. From germline, CDR1 is SQVTM and CDR2 ANQGSEA. This CDR3 is 10 amino acids long. V was pared by 4 bases and J by 6 bases, with 5 bases between. This chain's CDR3 is CSVGRDTQYF. CDR3 coding DNA: TGCAGCGTTGGCAGGGATACGCAGTATTTT.

This chain connects TRBV7-2 to TRBJ1-5; no definite D call. The CDR3 covers 15 residues. In germline, CDR1 is SGHTA, CDR2 FQGNSA. Trimming took off 0 bases at V and 6 bases at J, with 12 bases between the two ends. The CDR3 spells CASSLAWIGSQPQHF. The CDR3 DNA reads as TGTGCCAGCAGCTTAGCCTGGATTGGAAGTCAGCCCCAGCATTTT.

The chain couples TRBV30 to TRBJ2-1, with 8 bases matching TRBD1. The ends lost 0 bases at V and 2 bases at J; junction bases unmatched: 9. CDR1 and CDR2 from the germline V gene are GTSNPN and SVGIG (reference sequence). The CDR3 totals 17 residues. CDR3 in DNA: TGTGCCTGGAGTGTCCCTCCCCCAGGGGGCGCCTACAATGAGCAGTTCTTC. Translation: CAWSVPPPGGAYNEQFF.

The chain is built from TRBV2 and TRBJ1-5, with 11 bases that match TRBD1. The CDR3 is 19 amino acids. The junction had 15 bases not matched to a gene; V was cut back by 6 bases and J by 2 bases. Germline CDR1 and CDR2: SNHLY and FYNNEI. The CDR3 DNA is TGTGCCAGCAGCGTAAAGGGGACAGGGGGACCGCGCGGCAATCAGCCCCAGCATTTT. Its translation: CASSVKGTGGPRGNQPQHF.

The chain couples TRBV10-3 to TRBJ2-5; 7 bases are shared with TRBD1. The CDR3 covers 16 residues. The germline V gene encodes CDR1 ENHRY and CDR2 SYGVKD. V lost 0 bases, J lost 1 base, and 5 bases stayed unmatched. The CDR3 bases are TGTGCCATCAGTGAGTCTTTAGGGACAGCCCAAGAGACCCAGTACTTC. It is translated as CAISESLGTAQETQYF.

This clone was recorded only once. The V and J genes are TRBV6-5 and TRBJ1-4; 8 positions match TRBD1. Germline loops: CDR1 MNHEY, CDR2 SVGAGI. This CDR3 is 14 amino acids long. Trimming took 6 bases from V and 5 from J; bases not matched to a gene: 5. The CDR3 region has the DNA TGTGCCAGCAGGATCTACAGGGGGAATGAAAAACTGTTTTTT. As protein: CASRIYRGNEKLFF.